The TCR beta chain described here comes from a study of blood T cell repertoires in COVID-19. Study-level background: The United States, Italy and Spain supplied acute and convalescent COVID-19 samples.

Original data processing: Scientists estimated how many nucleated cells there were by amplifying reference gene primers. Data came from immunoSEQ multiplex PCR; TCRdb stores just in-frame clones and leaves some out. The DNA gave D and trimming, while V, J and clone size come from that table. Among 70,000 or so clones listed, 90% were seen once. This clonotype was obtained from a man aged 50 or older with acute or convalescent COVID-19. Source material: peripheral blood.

The CDR3 spells CASSSLRGGSGAAYEQYF. The CDR3, as DNA: TGTGCCAGCAGTTCCCTTCGGGGGGGCTCGGGTGCGGCCTACGAGCAGTACTTC. The chain couples TRBV27 to TRBJ2-7, with 8 bases matching TRBD2. The CDR3 spans 18 residues. Per the germline V gene, CDR1 is MNHEY and CDR2 is SMNVEV (reference sequence). V lost 4 bases, J lost 2 bases, and 16 bases stayed unmatched.